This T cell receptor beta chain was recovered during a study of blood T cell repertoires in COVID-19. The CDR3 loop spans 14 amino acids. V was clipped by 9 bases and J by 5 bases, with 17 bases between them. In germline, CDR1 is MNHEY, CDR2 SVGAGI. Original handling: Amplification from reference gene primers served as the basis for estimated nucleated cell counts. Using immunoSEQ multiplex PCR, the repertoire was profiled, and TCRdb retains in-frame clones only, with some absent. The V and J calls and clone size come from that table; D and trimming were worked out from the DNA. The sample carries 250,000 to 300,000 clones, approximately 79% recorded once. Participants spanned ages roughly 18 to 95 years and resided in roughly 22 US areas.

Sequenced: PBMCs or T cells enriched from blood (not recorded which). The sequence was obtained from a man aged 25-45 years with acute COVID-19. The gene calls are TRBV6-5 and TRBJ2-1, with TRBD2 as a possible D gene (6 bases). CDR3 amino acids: CASGSGGNNNEQFF. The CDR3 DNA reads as TGTGCCAGTGGTAGTGGGGGGAACAACAATGAGCAGTTCTTC.